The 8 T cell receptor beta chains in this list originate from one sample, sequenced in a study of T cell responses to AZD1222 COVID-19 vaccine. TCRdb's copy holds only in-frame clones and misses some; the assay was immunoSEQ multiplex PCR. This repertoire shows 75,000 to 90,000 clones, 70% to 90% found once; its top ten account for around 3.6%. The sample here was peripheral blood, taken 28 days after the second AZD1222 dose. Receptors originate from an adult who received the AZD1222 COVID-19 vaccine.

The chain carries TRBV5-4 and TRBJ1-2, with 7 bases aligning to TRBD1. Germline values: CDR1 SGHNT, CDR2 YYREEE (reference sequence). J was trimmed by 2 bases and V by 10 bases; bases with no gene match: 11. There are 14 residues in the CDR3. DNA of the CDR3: TGTGCCGCATCTCAGGGGGGGCGGAACTATGGCTACACCTTC. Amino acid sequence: CAASQGGRNYGYTF.

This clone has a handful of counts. The CDR3 DNA reads TGTGCCAGCAGTTTTTCGGGGAGCAATTCACCCCTCCACTTT. Protein: CASSFSGSNSPLHF. This chain connects TRBV27 to TRBJ1-6; D unresolved. Trimming cost V 3 bases and J 7 bases, with 10 bases left between them. Germline lookup yields CDR1 MNHEY and CDR2 SMNVEV (reference sequence). The CDR3 covers 14 residues.

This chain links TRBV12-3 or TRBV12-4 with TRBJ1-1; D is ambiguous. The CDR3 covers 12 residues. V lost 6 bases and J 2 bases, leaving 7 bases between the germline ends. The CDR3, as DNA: TGTGCCAGCAGCCAAGGTAACACTGAAGCTTTCTTT. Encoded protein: CASSQGNTEAFF.

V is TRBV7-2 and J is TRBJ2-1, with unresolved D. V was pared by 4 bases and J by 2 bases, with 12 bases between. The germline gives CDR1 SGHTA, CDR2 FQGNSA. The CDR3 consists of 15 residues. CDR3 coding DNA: TGTGCCAGCAGCTCCCTGGGCGGTCCCTACAATGAGCAGTTCTTC. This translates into CASSSLGGPYNEQFF. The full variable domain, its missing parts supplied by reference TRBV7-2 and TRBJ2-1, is GAGVSQSPSNKVTEKGKDVELRCDPISGHTALYWYRQSLGQGLEFLIYFQGNSAPDKSGLPSDRFSAERTGGSVSTLTIQRTQQEDSAVYLCASSSLGGPYNEQFFGPGTRLTVL.

Written as DNA, the CDR3 is TGTGCCAGCAGCCAAGACCCGGGGGTGGGTCAGCCCCAGCATTTT. It encodes CASSQDPGVGQPQHF. The chain combines TRBV3-1 (or the pseudogene TRBV3-2) with TRBJ1-5; a weak D match, TRBD1 (5 bases). Germline assignment: CDR1 LGHDT and CDR2 YNNKEL (reference sequence). The CDR3 loop spans 15 amino acids. Trimming removed 0 bases at V and 6 bases at J, with 12 bases between.

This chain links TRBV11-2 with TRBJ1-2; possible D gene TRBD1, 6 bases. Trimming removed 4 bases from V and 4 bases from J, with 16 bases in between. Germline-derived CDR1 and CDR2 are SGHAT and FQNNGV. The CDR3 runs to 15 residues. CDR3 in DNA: TGTGCCAGCAGCTCACTCCGGGGGCTTAGCTATGGCTACACCTTC. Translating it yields CASSSLRGLSYGYTF.

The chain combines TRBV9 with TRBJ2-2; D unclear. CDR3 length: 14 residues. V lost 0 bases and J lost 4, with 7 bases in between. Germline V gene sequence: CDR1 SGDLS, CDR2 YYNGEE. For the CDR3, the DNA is TGTGCCAGCAGCGTAGTGCTGTCCACCGGGGAGCTGTTTTTT. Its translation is CASSVVLSTGELFF.

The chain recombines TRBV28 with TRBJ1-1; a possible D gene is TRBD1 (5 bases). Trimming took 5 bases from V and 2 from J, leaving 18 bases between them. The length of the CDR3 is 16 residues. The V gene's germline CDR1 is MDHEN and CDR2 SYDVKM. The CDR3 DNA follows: TGTGCCAGCAGTGGGTTATTGGGCAGGGTAAACACTGAAGCTTTCTTT. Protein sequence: CASSGLLGRVNTEAFF.